This T cell receptor beta chain appears in the sequencing data of a study of patients and donors after allogeneic stem cell transplantation. Each CDR3 protein gets one entry after TCRdb re-called the RT-PCR reads with MiXCR. The sample includes around 10,000 distinct CDR3 sequences, around 20% of them seen just once. The CDR3 loop spans 13 amino acids. Germline V lookup: CDR1 LGHDT, CDR2 YNNKEL (reference sequence). V trimming: 3 bases; J trimming: 3 bases; junction bases outside the gene matches: 2. Sample: blood, either unsorted or a sorted T cell fraction (not recorded which). V and J are TRBV3-1 and TRBJ2-7, with 7 bases fitting TRBD1. The source is a human donor who was either an allogeneic HSCT recipient or a stem cell or donor lymphocyte infusion donor (not recorded which). It is not recorded whose cells these are; they may come from a transplant donor. The CDR3 is CASSQAGGYEQYF. For the CDR3, the DNA is TGTGCCAGCAGCCAGGCAGGGGGCTACGAGCAGTACTTC.